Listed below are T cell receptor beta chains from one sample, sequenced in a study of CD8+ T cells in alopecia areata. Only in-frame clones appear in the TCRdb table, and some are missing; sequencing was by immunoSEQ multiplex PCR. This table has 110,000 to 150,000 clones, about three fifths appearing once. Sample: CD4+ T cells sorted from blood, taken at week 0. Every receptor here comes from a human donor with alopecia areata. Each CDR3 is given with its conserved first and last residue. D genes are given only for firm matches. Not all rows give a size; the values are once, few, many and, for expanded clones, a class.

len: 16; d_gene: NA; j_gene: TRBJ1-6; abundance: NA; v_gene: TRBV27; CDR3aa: CASSYRRGNDNSPLHF; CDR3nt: TGTGCCAGCAGTTATCGAAGAGGGAATGATAATTCACCCCTCCACTTT
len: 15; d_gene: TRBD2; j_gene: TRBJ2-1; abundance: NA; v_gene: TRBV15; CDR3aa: CATSTGGGDYNEQFF; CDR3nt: TGTGCCACCAGCACGGGCGGGGGGGACTATAATGAGCAGTTCTTC
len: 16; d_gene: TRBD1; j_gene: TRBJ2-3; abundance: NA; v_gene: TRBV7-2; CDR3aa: CASSLRGQATADTQYF; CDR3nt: TGTGCCAGCAGCCTCCGGGGACAGGCCACAGCAGATACGCAGTATTTT
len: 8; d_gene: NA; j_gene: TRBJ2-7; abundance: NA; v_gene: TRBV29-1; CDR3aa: CSVEDSDF; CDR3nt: TGCAGCGTTGAAGACTCGGACTTC
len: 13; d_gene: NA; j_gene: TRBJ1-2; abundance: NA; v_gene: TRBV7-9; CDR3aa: CASSLQVNYGYTF; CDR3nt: TGTGCCAGCAGCTTACAGGTTAACTATGGCTACACCTTC
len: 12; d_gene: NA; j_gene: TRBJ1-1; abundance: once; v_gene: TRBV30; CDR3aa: CASYPRNTEAFF; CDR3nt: TGTGCCTCGTACCCAAGGAACACTGAAGCTTTCTTT
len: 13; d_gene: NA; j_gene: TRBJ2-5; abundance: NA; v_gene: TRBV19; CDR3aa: CASTGHLRETQYF; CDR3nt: TGTGCCAGTACGGGACATTTGCGAGAGACCCAGTACTTC
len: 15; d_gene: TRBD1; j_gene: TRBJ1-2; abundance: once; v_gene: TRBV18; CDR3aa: CASSPPGQANYGYTF; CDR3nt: TGTGCCAGCTCACCACCCGGACAGGCGAACTATGGCTACACCTTC
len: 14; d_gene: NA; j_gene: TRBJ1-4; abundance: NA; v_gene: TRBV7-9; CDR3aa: CASSLWGPNEKLFF; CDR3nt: TGTGCCAGCAGCCTGTGGGGCCCAAATGAAAAACTGTTTTTT
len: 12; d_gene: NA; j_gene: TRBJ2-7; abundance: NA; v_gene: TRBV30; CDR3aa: CAAEGGGDEQYF; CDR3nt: TGTGCCGCGGAGGGAGGGGGTGACGAGCAGTACTTC
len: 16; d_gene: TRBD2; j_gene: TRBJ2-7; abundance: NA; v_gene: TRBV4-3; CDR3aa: CASSQVFRTSGAEQYF; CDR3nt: TGCGCCAGCAGCCAAGTTTTCCGGACTAGCGGGGCTGAGCAGTACTTC
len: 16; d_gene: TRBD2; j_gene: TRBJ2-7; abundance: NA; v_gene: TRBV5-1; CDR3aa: CASSPETSGVFYEQYF; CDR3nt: TGCGCCAGCAGCCCAGAGACTAGCGGTGTGTTCTACGAGCAGTACTTC
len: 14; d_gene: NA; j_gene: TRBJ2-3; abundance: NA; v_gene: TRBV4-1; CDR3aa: CASSQQTSTDTQYF; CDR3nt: TGCGCCAGCAGCCAACAAACTTCCACAGATACGCAGTATTTT
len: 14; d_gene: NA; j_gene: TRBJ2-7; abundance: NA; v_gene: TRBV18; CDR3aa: CASSPRDSSYEQYF; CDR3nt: TGTGCCAGCTCACCGCGGGACAGCTCCTACGAGCAGTACTTC
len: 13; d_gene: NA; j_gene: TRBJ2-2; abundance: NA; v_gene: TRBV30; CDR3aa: CAWMGPNTGELFF; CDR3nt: TGTGCCTGGATGGGCCCGAACACCGGGGAGCTGTTTTTT
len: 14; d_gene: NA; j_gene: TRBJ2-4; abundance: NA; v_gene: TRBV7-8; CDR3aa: CASSLGWAKNIQYF; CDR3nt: TGTGCCAGCAGCTTAGGATGGGCGAAAAACATTCAGTACTTC
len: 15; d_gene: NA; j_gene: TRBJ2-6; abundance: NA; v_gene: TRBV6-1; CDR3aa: CASSAGDLGSNVLTF; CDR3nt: TGTGCCAGCAGTGCCGGAGATCTGGGGTCCAACGTCCTGACTTTC
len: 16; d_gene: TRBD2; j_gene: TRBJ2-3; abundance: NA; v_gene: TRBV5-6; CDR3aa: CASSFLAGGQADTQYF; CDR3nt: TGTGCCAGCAGCTTTTTAGCGGGGGGGCAGGCAGATACGCAGTATTTT
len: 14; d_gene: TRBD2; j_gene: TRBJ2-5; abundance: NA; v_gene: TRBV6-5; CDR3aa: CASRGGLAQETQYF; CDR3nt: TGTGCCAGCAGGGGTGGACTAGCCCAAGAGACCCAGTACTTC
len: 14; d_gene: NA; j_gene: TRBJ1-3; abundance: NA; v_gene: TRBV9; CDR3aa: CASSAGRLGNTIYF; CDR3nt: TGTGCCAGCAGCGCCGGGCGATTGGGAAACACCATATATTTT
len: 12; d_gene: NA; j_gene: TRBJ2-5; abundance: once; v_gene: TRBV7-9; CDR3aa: CASTTGPGTQYF; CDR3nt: TGTGCCAGCACCACCGGGCCCGGGACCCAGTACTTC
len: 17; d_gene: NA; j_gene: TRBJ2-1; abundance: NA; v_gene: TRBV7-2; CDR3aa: CASSLVVSEGARNEQFF; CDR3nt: TGTGCCAGCAGCTTAGTGGTATCGGAGGGGGCTAGGAATGAGCAGTTCTTC
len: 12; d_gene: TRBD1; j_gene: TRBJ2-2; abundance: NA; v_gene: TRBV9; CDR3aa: CASSGQGPELFF; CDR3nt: TGTGCCAGCAGCGGACAGGGCCCCGAGCTGTTTTTT
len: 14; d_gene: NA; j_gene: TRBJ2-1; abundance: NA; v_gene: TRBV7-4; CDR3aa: CASSLGQGYNEQFF; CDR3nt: TGTGCCAGCAGCTTAGGGCAGGGTTACAATGAGCAGTTCTTC
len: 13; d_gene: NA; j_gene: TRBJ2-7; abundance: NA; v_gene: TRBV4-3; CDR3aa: CASSQDRRYEQYF; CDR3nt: TGCGCCAGCAGCCAAGATCGGAGATACGAGCAGTACTTC
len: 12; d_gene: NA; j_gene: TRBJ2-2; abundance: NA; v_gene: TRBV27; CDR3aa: CASKSNTGELFF; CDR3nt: TGTGCCAGCAAGTCGAACACCGGGGAGCTGTTTTTT
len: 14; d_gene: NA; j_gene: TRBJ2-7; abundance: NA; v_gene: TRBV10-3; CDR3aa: CAISKGPEPYEQYF; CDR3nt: TGTGCCATCAGTAAGGGACCGGAGCCCTACGAGCAGTACTTC
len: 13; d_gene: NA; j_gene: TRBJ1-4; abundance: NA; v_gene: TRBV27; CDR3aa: CASKSTGVEKLFF; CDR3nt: TGTGCCAGCAAAAGCACGGGGGTCGAAAAACTGTTTTTT
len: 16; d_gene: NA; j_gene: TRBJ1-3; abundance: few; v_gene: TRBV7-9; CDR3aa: CASTYLGKLGGNTIYF; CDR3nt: TGTGCCAGCACTTACCTAGGGAAACTAGGCGGAAACACCATATATTTT
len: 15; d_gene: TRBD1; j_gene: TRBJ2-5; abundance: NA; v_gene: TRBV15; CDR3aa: CATRPTGGLQETQYF; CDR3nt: TGTGCCACCAGGCCTACAGGGGGCTTACAAGAGACCCAGTACTTC
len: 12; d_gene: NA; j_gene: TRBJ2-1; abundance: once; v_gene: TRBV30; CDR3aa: CAWNQEGDEQFF; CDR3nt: TGTGCCTGGAACCAGGAAGGGGATGAGCAGTTCTTC
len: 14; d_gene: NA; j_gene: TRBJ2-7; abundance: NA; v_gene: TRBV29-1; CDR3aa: CSVSGTLSSYEQYF; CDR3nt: TGCAGCGTTTCAGGGACCTTGAGCTCCTACGAGCAGTACTTC
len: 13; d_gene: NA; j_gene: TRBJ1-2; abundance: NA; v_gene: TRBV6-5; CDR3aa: CASRTRPSDGYTF; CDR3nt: TGTGCCAGCAGGACCCGTCCCTCGGATGGCTACACCTTC
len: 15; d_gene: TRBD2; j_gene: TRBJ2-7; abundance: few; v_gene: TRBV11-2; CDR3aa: CASSPVTSGGNEQYF; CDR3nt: TGTGCCAGCAGCCCTGTGACTAGCGGGGGGAACGAGCAGTACTTC
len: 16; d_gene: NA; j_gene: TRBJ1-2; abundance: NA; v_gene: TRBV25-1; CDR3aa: CASSEPDLSSPYGYTF; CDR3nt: TGTGCCAGCAGTGAGCCCGACCTATCTTCCCCATATGGCTACACCTTC
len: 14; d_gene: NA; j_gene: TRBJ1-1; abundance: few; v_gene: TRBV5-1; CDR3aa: CASSLERRNTEAFF; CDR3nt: TGCGCCAGCAGCTTGGAGCGGAGGAACACTGAAGCTTTCTTT
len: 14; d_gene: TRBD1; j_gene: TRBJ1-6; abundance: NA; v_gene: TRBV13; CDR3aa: CASSYDREGSPLHF; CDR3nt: TGTGCCAGCAGCTACGACAGGGAGGGTTCACCCCTCCACTTT
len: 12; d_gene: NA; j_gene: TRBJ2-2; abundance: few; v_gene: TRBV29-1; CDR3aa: CSVVANTGELFF; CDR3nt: TGCAGCGTTGTAGCTAACACCGGGGAGCTGTTTTTT
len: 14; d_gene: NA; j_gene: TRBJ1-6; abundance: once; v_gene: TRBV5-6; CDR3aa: CASKKQTYNSPLHF; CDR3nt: TGTGCCAGCAAGAAACAGACCTATAATTCACCCCTCCACTTT
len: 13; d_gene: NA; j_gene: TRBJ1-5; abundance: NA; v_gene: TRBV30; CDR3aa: CAWSEGFYQPQHF; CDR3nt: TGTGCCTGGAGCGAGGGATTCTATCAGCCCCAGCATTTT
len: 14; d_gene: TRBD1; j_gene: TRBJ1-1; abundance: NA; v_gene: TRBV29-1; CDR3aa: CSVEGGQGRTEAFF; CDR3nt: TGCAGCGTTGAAGGGGGACAGGGACGCACTGAAGCTTTCTTT
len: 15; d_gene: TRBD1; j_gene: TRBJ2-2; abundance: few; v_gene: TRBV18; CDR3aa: CASSLGQGISGELFF; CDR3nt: TGTGCCAGCTCACTGGGACAGGGGATTTCCGGGGAGCTGTTTTTT